One and the same sample provided the 20 T cell receptor beta chains below, sequenced in a study of post-analysis software for immune sequencing data. Study-wide results and caveats: Patients showed TRBV5-6, TRBV5-1 and TRBV20-1 among 4 or 5 TRBV segments more frequent than in controls.

Unique molecular identifiers were present in the TCR beta cDNA libraries. TCRdb re-called the PCR reads with MiXCR, one entry per CDR3 protein. The sample includes about 460,000 distinct CDR3 sequences, roughly 45% seen only once; the top ten take roughly 12%. For these TCRs, the target antigens are not known. Material: blood. These receptors were taken from a girl between 10 and 17 years old with multiple sclerosis.

The genes are TRBV7-2 and TRBJ2-3; either TRBD1 or TRBD2 may fit D (5 bases each). Per the germline V gene, CDR1 is SGHTA and CDR2 is FQGNSA. The CDR3 loop spans 13 amino acids. Between the trimmed V and J ends, which lost 5 bases and 8 bases, there was a span of 14 bases. The CDR3 region is CASSQTGPGTQYF. DNA of the CDR3: TGTGCCAGCAGCCAAACGGGGCCGGGTACGCAGTATTTT.

This clonotype has just a few counts. This chain joins TRBV6-2 or TRBV6-3 and TRBJ2-1, with D perhaps given as TRBD1 or TRBD2 (5 bases each). The germline CDR1 and CDR2 sequences are MNHEY and SVGEGT. The V gene lost 1 base and the J gene lost 6 bases, with 10 bases spanning the gap. The CDR3 has 14 amino acids. The DNA for the CDR3 is TGTGCCAGCAGTTACTATAAGGGGACCAATGAGCAGTTCTTC. Translation gives CASSYYKGTNEQFF.

The CDR3: CSARATHIEQFF. The CDR3 DNA reads as TGCAGTGCTAGAGCTACTCATATTGAGCAGTTCTTC. The chain carries TRBV20-1 and TRBJ2-1; D remains unclear. The CDR3 is 12 amino acids. Germline assignment: CDR1 DFQATT and CDR2 SNEGSKA (reference sequence). Trimming removed 1 base from V and 9 bases from J, with 10 bases in between.

V gene TRBV9 combines with J gene TRBJ2-7; 9 bases align to TRBD1. V lost 2 bases, J lost 5 bases, and 17 bases stayed unmatched. The CDR3 sequence is 18 residues long. Per the germline V gene, CDR1 is SGDLS and CDR2 is YYNGEE. The CDR3 reads CASSVLAGGGTGYNEQYF. CDR3 DNA: TGTGCCAGCAGCGTCCTCGCCGGTGGGGGGACAGGGTATAACGAGCAGTACTTC.

V gene TRBV29-1 combines with J gene TRBJ1-1; possibly TRBD1 for D (5 bases). V shed 1 base and J shed 1 base, with 7 bases lying between them. Germline assignment: CDR1 SQVTM and CDR2 ANQGSEA. The CDR3 has 13 amino acids. In nucleotides, the CDR3 is TGCAGCGTTGAAGGGGGCTCGAACACTGAAGCTTTCTTT. This encodes CSVEGGSNTEAFF.

This clonotype is a singleton in its sample. V usage is TRBV5-1 and J usage is TRBJ2-7, with TRBD2 identical over 12 bases. Trimming took 0 bases from V and 2 from J; bases not matched to a gene: 3. The CDR3 totals 16 residues. In germline, CDR1 is SGHRS, CDR2 YFSETQ. The CDR3 sequence is CASSLELAGGAYEQYF. CDR3 nucleotides: TGCGCCAGCAGCTTGGAACTAGCGGGGGGCGCCTACGAGCAGTACTTC.

In its sample, this clonotype was seen a few times. The V gene is TRBV20-1, the J gene TRBJ2-1; 9 bases match TRBD2. This CDR3 contains 15 residues. Germline V gene lookup returns CDR1 DFQATT and CDR2 SNEGSKA (reference sequence). J lost 0 bases, V lost 4 bases, and 4 bases had no gene match. CDR3 nucleotide sequence: TGCAGTGCTACTAGCGGGAAGAGCTCCTACAATGAGCAGTTCTTC. This translates into CSATSGKSSYNEQFF.

The chain has TRBV20-1 and TRBJ2-5, with 13 bases lining up with TRBD2. V shed 6 bases, J shed 3 bases, and the junction held 4 bases outside the gene matches. Germline V gives CDR1 DFQATT, CDR2 SNEGSKA (reference sequence). The CDR3 consists of 14 residues. The CDR3 is CSATTSGRKETQYF. In nucleotides, the CDR3 is TGCAGTGCCACGACTAGCGGGAGGAAAGAGACCCAGTACTTC.

The chain joins TRBV2 to TRBJ2-7, with D perhaps TRBD1 (6 bases). This CDR3 has 14 amino acids. CDR1 SNHLY and CDR2 FYNNEI come from the germline V gene. Trimming left V 6 bases short and J 4 bases short, with 16 bases between. The CDR3 sequence: CASRTLDRKYEQYF. DNA of the CDR3: TGTGCCAGCAGGACCCTGGACAGAAAATACGAGCAGTACTTC.

The chain carries TRBV7-9 and TRBJ1-6, with D uncertain. Germline values: CDR1 SEHNR, CDR2 FQNEAQ (reference sequence). With 3 bases removed from V and 0 bases from J, the gap between germline ends came to 12 bases. This CDR3 is built from 17 residues. The CDR3 loop reads CASSFRSPSSYNSPLHF. The CDR3 region has the DNA TGTGCCAGCAGCTTCAGGTCCCCGAGCTCCTATAATTCACCCCTCCACTTT.

This chain links TRBV12-3 or TRBV12-4 with TRBJ1-2; D remains unclear. The CDR3 contains 17 residues. The V end was cut by 0 bases, the J end by 0 bases, with 14 bases between. The CDR3 here is CASSLARGGPANYGYTF. The DNA for the CDR3 is TGTGCCAGCAGTTTAGCGCGGGGAGGCCCAGCTAACTATGGCTACACCTTC.

The chain is built from TRBV6-4 and TRBJ2-1, with 9 positions matching TRBD2. The CDR3 length is 15 residues. The germline V gene encodes CDR1 MRHNA and CDR2 SNTAGT. V lost 4 bases, J lost 11 bases, and 12 bases stayed unmatched. Here the CDR3 DNA reads TGTGCCAGCAGTGTGGTTAGCGGGAGTGGGAATAAGCAGTTCTTC. It translates to CASSVVSGSGNKQFF.

V is TRBV9 and J is TRBJ2-1, with a possible D match to TRBD2 (6 bases). The CDR3 contains 12 residues. Trimming shortened V by 0 bases and J by 12 bases, and 10 bases separated the two germline ends. The germline V gene encodes CDR1 SGDLS and CDR2 YYNGEE. The CDR3 DNA reads TGTGCCAGCAGCGTAGGGAGGGACCGGCAGTTCTTC. Its translation is CASSVGRDRQFF.

The J gene is TRBJ2-1, the V gene TRBV15, with TRBD1 matching over 8 bases. The germline gives CDR1 LNHNV, CDR2 YYDKDF (reference sequence). The CDR3 consists of 15 residues. V was clipped by 1 base and J by 5 bases; unmatched bases: 4. CDR3 protein: CATSRGQGKDNEQFF. CDR3 bases: TGTGCCACCAGCAGAGGACAGGGGAAGGACAATGAGCAGTTCTTC.

This clonotype has just a few counts. This chain joins TRBV12-3 or TRBV12-4 and TRBJ2-3; no firm D call. V was trimmed by 10 bases and J by 3 bases, leaving 17 bases between them. This CDR3 region has 14 residues. The CDR3 region has the DNA TGTGCCACCAAGGGTGGGGTGAGGACAGATACGCAGTATTTT. Translation gives CATKGGVRTDTQYF.

This clonotype is a singleton in its sample. The chain combines TRBV3-1 with TRBJ2-7; tentatively, D is TRBD1 (7 bases). Trimming stripped 0 bases from V and 4 bases from J, with 19 bases between. The CDR3 is 17 residues long. CDR1 and CDR2 (germline): LGHDT, YNNKEL (reference sequence). The CDR3 region is CASSQDGWRGLGYEQYF. CDR3 DNA: TGTGCCAGCAGCCAAGATGGATGGAGGGGGCTAGGTTACGAGCAGTACTTC.

This chain uses TRBV5-1 with TRBJ2-5, with a possible D match to TRBD1 (8 bases). TRBJ2-7 matches the DNA end more closely, so the J call is doubtful. Per the germline V gene, CDR1 is SGHRS and CDR2 is YFSETQ. The CDR3 sequence is 15 residues long. CDR3 coding DNA: TGCGCCAGCAGCTTAGTAACAGGGGGGGTATACGAGCAGTACTTC. This translates into CASSLVTGGVYEQYF.

The chain uses TRBV7-3 and TRBJ2-1; maybe TRBD2 (6 bases). V gave up 2 bases and J gave up 5 bases, with 13 bases separating them. CDR1 and CDR2 (germline): SGHTA, FQGTGA. This CDR3 has 15 residues. The CDR3 sequence: CASSLFGGRDNEQFF. In DNA, the CDR3 is TGTGCCAGCAGCTTATTCGGGGGAAGGGACAATGAGCAGTTCTTC.

Here the CDR3 reads CASSEVGQDRNTEAFF. CDR3 nucleotides: TGTGCCAGCAGTGAAGTGGGACAGGATAGGAACACTGAAGCTTTCTTT. The chain joins TRBV6-1 to TRBJ1-1; 8 bases are a match to TRBD1. The V gene's germline CDR1 is MNHNS and CDR2 SASEGT. This CDR3 region has 16 residues. Unmatched junction bases numbered 5, after V lost 1 base and J lost 1 base.

The chain couples TRBV7-3 to TRBJ2-2, with TRBD1 as a possible D gene (6 bases). The CDR3 consists of 14 residues. The V and J ends lost 5 bases and 3 bases respectively, with 10 bases between them. Germline CDR1 is SGHTA and CDR2 is FQGTGA. CDR3 in DNA: TGTGCCAGCAGCGTGAACAGGGACACCGGGGAGCTGTTTTTT. It codes for CASSVNRDTGELFF.